The entry below describes one T cell receptor beta chain. Its antigen is unidentified. This sample stems from a study of T cell responses to AZD1222 COVID-19 vaccine. As for the study in general: Whether given at about 4 or about 12 weeks, second doses were pooled. Study-level results: Nearly half of spike-specific TCRs reportedly target variant regions that are unmutated in the B.1.351 and B.1.1.7 variants. Recipients of AZD1222 seropositive at baseline numbered only five or six. Most donors were white British, females outnumbered males, and clonal diversity was possibly underestimated.

Some clones are missing from TCRdb's copy, which holds only in-frame ones; the method was immunoSEQ multiplex PCR. The data hold more than 150,000 clones, with around 93% observed a single time. The starting material was peripheral blood, obtained on day 0 of AZD1222 vaccination. The source of this sequence is an adult in good health.

CDR3 residues: CASSQVRGANYGYTF. The CDR3 nucleotides read TGTGCCAGCAGCCAAGTCAGGGGAGCTAACTATGGCTACACCTTC. J is TRBJ1-2 and V is TRBV3-1 (or the pseudogene TRBV3-2); TRBD1 is a possible D gene (6 bases). CDR3 length: 15 amino acids. The germline V gene encodes CDR1 LGHDT and CDR2 YNNKEL (reference sequence). V lost 1 base and J 0 bases, leaving 9 bases between the germline ends.